This is a list of T cell receptor beta chains from one sample in a study of blood T cell repertoires in COVID-19. The assay was immunoSEQ multiplex PCR, and TCRdb's table has in-frame clones only and misses some. This sample yields 110,000 or so clones, of which 84% are seen a single time; 5.5% to 8.5% belongs to the top ten. The sequenced sample consisted of peripheral blood. The source is a woman between 45 and 60 years old with acute or convalescent COVID-19. The CDR3 runs from the conserved cysteine through the conserved F or W. Each record gives: J gene, clone size, D gene, V gene, CDR3 protein, CDR3 DNA. D genes are given only for firm matches. Expanded clones are given a class, and other clones once, few, many or no size at all.

j_gene: TRBJ1-6
abundance: .
d_gene: TRBD1
v_gene: TRBV6-1
CDR3aa: CASSEKGGTGGTPLHF
CDR3nt: TGTGCCAGCAGTGAAAAGGGGGGGACAGGGGGGACACCCCTCCACTTT

j_gene: TRBJ2-1
abundance: .
d_gene: TRBD2
v_gene: TRBV15
CDR3aa: CATSRDLLAGINEQFF
CDR3nt: TGTGCCACCAGCAGAGATTTACTAGCGGGGATCAATGAGCAGTTCTTC

j_gene: TRBJ1-1
abundance: .
d_gene: .
v_gene: TRBV6-5
CDR3aa: CASSYNPDTEAFF
CDR3nt: TGTGCCAGCAGTTATAATCCAGACACTGAAGCTTTCTTT

j_gene: TRBJ2-3
abundance: .
d_gene: .
v_gene: TRBV11-3
CDR3aa: CASSPSRVTDTQYF
CDR3nt: TGTGCCAGCAGCCCCTCTCGGGTCACAGATACGCAGTATTTT

j_gene: TRBJ2-2
abundance: .
d_gene: TRBD1
v_gene: TRBV6-4
CDR3aa: CASSALQGTGELFF
CDR3nt: TGTGCCAGCAGTGCGCTACAGGGGACCGGGGAGCTGTTTTTT

j_gene: TRBJ2-1
abundance: few
d_gene: TRBD1
v_gene: TRBV15
CDR3aa: CATSRQPGQSYNEQFF
CDR3nt: TGTGCCACCAGCAGACAACCGGGACAGAGCTACAATGAGCAGTTCTTC

j_gene: TRBJ1-1
abundance: .
d_gene: .
v_gene: TRBV5-1
CDR3aa: CASSLLGLARTEAEAFF
CDR3nt: TGCGCCAGCAGCTTGTTGGGGTTAGCGCGGACGGAGGCTGAAGCTTTCTTT

j_gene: TRBJ1-5
abundance: .
d_gene: TRBD1
v_gene: TRBV5-1
CDR3aa: CASTWTGGGNQPQHF
CDR3nt: TGCGCCAGCACCTGGACAGGGGGCGGCAATCAGCCCCAGCATTTT

j_gene: TRBJ1-2
abundance: once
d_gene: TRBD1
v_gene: TRBV5-6
CDR3aa: CASSVLPGQGGITAF
CDR3nt: TGTGCCAGCAGCGTCCTACCGGGACAGGGGGGGATTACAGCCTTC

j_gene: TRBJ1-4
abundance: .
d_gene: .
v_gene: TRBV7-2
CDR3aa: CASSLVGNEKLFF
CDR3nt: TGTGCCAGCAGCTTAGTCGGGAATGAAAAACTGTTTTTT

j_gene: TRBJ2-2
abundance: .
d_gene: TRBD2
v_gene: TRBV7-3
CDR3aa: CASSSSGTNTGELFF
CDR3nt: TGTGCCAGCAGCTCTAGCGGCACAAACACCGGGGAGCTGTTTTTT

j_gene: TRBJ1-2
abundance: .
d_gene: .
v_gene: TRBV30
CDR3aa: CAWSPDTSEQRYTF
CDR3nt: TGTGCCTGGAGTCCCGACACATCCGAGCAACGCTACACCTTC

j_gene: TRBJ2-1
abundance: .
d_gene: .
v_gene: TRBV7-9
CDR3aa: CASSHKTIYNEQFF
CDR3nt: TGTGCCAGCAGCCACAAGACTATCTACAATGAGCAGTTCTTC

j_gene: TRBJ2-1
abundance: .
d_gene: TRBD1
v_gene: TRBV18
CDR3aa: CASSPLRQGSGNEQFF
CDR3nt: TGTGCCAGCTCACCTCTACGACAGGGGTCGGGCAATGAGCAGTTCTTC

j_gene: TRBJ1-5
abundance: .
d_gene: .
v_gene: TRBV24-1
CDR3aa: CATSDSSNQPQHF
CDR3nt: TGTGCCACCAGTGACAGTAGCAATCAGCCCCAGCATTTT

j_gene: TRBJ1-2
abundance: few
d_gene: .
v_gene: TRBV7-3
CDR3aa: CASSLNPGVDGYTF
CDR3nt: TGTGCCAGCAGCTTAAATCCGGGAGTGGATGGCTACACCTTC

j_gene: TRBJ1-1
abundance: .
d_gene: .
v_gene: TRBV28
CDR3aa: CASSLWQGEAFF
CDR3nt: TGTGCCAGCAGTTTATGGCAGGGTGAAGCTTTCTTT

j_gene: TRBJ2-5
abundance: .
d_gene: TRBD2
v_gene: TRBV15
CDR3aa: CATSTYGTSSKETQYF
CDR3nt: TGTGCCACCAGCACCTACGGGACTAGTTCGAAAGAGACCCAGTACTTC

j_gene: TRBJ1-1
abundance: .
d_gene: .
v_gene: TRBV29-1
CDR3aa: CSVSRGDTEAFF
CDR3nt: TGCAGCGTATCACGGGGAGACACTGAAGCTTTCTTT

j_gene: TRBJ1-2
abundance: .
d_gene: .
v_gene: TRBV3-1/TRBV3-2
CDR3aa: CASGDRPNGYTF
CDR3nt: TGTGCCAGCGGCGACAGGCCCAATGGCTACACCTTC

j_gene: TRBJ1-1
abundance: .
d_gene: .
v_gene: TRBV15
CDR3aa: CATSRGGSLNTEAFF
CDR3nt: TGTGCCACCAGCAGAGGGGGCAGTTTGAACACTGAAGCTTTCTTT

j_gene: TRBJ2-7
abundance: .
d_gene: .
v_gene: TRBV3-1/TRBV3-2
CDR3aa: CASSQGGANREQYF
CDR3nt: TGTGCCAGCAGCCAAGGCGGGGCTAATCGCGAGCAGTACTTC

j_gene: TRBJ1-2
abundance: .
d_gene: TRBD1
v_gene: TRBV5-1
CDR3aa: CASSGQGAGYGYTF
CDR3nt: TGCGCCAGCAGCGGACAGGGGGCCGGGTATGGCTACACCTTC

j_gene: TRBJ1-1
abundance: .
d_gene: .
v_gene: TRBV6-5
CDR3aa: CASSSRLMNTEAFF
CDR3nt: TGTGCCAGCAGTAGCAGGTTAATGAACACTGAAGCTTTCTTT

j_gene: TRBJ1-2
abundance: few
d_gene: .
v_gene: TRBV19
CDR3aa: CASSSQTTSSGDTF
CDR3nt: TGTGCCAGTAGTTCTCAAACGACATCGAGTGGCGACACCTTC

j_gene: TRBJ1-2
abundance: .
d_gene: .
v_gene: TRBV3-1/TRBV3-2
CDR3aa: CASSYYAGYYGYTF
CDR3nt: TGTGCCAGCAGCTATTATGCGGGGTACTATGGCTACACCTTC

j_gene: TRBJ2-3
abundance: .
d_gene: .
v_gene: TRBV5-1
CDR3aa: CASSSTYTDTQYF
CDR3nt: TGCGCCAGCAGCAGTACTTACACAGATACGCAGTATTTT